A selection of T cell receptor beta chains follows, all from one sample in a study of cytomegalovirus exposure and HLA in healthy donors. Sequencing used immunoSEQ multiplex PCR; TCRdb keeps in-frame clones, though not all of them. The repertoire has around 180,000 clones, over 80% of them found once; the top ten carry 0.95% to 1.5%. Material: PBMCs. These receptors were collected from a boy under 10 years old in good health and CMV-seronegative. Both conserved end residues are part of each CDR3. The order of the fields is J gene, V gene, CDR3 protein.

TRBJ2-7 | TRBV6-5 | CASSYSGLAVPYEQYF
TRBJ1-2 | TRBV27 | CASRRAPGGTNYGYTF
TRBJ2-3 | TRBV7-7 | CASSPTSGGNTQYF
TRBJ2-5 | TRBV11-2 | CASSPGLAIETQYF
TRBJ2-1 | TRBV18 | CASSPPGLAGGLTNNEQFF
TRBJ1-5 | TRBV19 | CASSIGGMGGQPQHF
TRBJ2-6 | TRBV25-1 | CASSESIGTEARANVLTF
TRBJ2-7 | TRBV7-9 | CASSLTALAGSYEQYF
TRBJ1-6 | TRBV5-1 | CASSLDRGNSPLHF
TRBJ2-6 | TRBV5-1 | CASSGGSGANVLTF
TRBJ1-2 | TRBV7-2 | CASSISEGQDYGYTF
TRBJ1-2 | TRBV4-3 | CASSHSGDDYGYTF
TRBJ2-5 | TRBV28 | CASSFYPGQETQYF
TRBJ2-7 | TRBV5-6 | CASSSDSQGFYEQYF
TRBJ2-3 | TRBV4-1 | CASSQVASGSVTDTQYF
TRBJ2-3 | TRBV2 | CASSETSGRRTDTQYF
TRBJ2-3 | TRBV21-1 | CASSKGAGTDTQYF
TRBJ1-2 | TRBV5-1 | CASSDRTPAVYGYTF
TRBJ1-1 | TRBV7-2 | CASSPSRMNTEAFF
TRBJ2-1 | TRBV7-9 | CASSLTGREGRSNEQFF
TRBJ2-3 | TRBV9 | CASSLGGGFGADTQYF
TRBJ2-7 | TRBV15 | CATSRGGQGIYEQYF
TRBJ2-1 | TRBV6-4 | CASSDTGGSSYNEQFF
TRBJ1-2 | TRBV5-1 | CASSQRGDYGYTF
TRBJ1-2 | TRBV27 | CASSPGGTYGYTF
TRBJ1-4 | TRBV6-1 | CASRQEMGMREKLFF
TRBJ1-2 | TRBV30 | CAWSTGQPSYGYTF
TRBJ1-1 | TRBV29-1 | CSGRTTEAFF
TRBJ2-3 | TRBV30 | CAWSATSGRGDTQYF
TRBJ2-5 | TRBV6-6 | CASSSDYQETQYF
TRBJ2-3 | TRBV27 | CASWSSVSSPADTQYF
TRBJ1-1 | TRBV7-9 | CASRRVENTEAFF
- | TRBV5-1 | CASSSGPQAYEQYF
TRBJ1-1 | TRBV6-6 | CASTSPGLNTEAFF
TRBJ1-1 | TRBV5-6 | CASSSVSTEAFF
TRBJ2-7 | TRBV10-3 | CAISSGTPSSYEQYF